This record covers a single T cell receptor beta chain. The CDR3 length is 14 residues. The germline V gene encodes CDR1 MNHNY and CDR2 SVGAGI (reference sequence). V shed 6 bases, J shed 5 bases, and the junction held 8 bases outside the gene matches. This entry is derived from a study of blood T cell repertoires in COVID-19. The wider study: The analysed material was cDNA or gDNA that came from T cells, B-cell-depleted T cells, or PBMCs.

Per the authors' pipeline: Reference gene primer amplification gave estimated nucleated cell counts. The assay was immunoSEQ multiplex PCR, and TCRdb's table has in-frame clones only and misses some. V, J and clone size reflect that table, while D and trimming were determined from the DNA. The table lists 200,000 to 300,000 clones, 75% to 90% of them singletons. Sample: peripheral blood. V and J are TRBV6-6 and TRBJ1-1; 8 positions agree with TRBD1. This TCR was recovered from a man aged 25 to 40 with active or convalescent COVID-19. The CDR3 spells CASSQTGAWTEAFF. The CDR3 DNA is TGTGCCAGCAGCCAGACAGGGGCGTGGACTGAAGCTTTCTTT.